This T cell receptor (beta chain) comes out of a study of memory CD4+ T cells and cytomegalovirus serostatus. Single viable CD3+CD4+CD8-CD45RO+ cells were sorted as the memory CD4+ T cells. In the original processing: Out-of-frame sequences were removed, leaving about 2,300,000 distinct TCRbeta sequences. Generated by immunoSEQ multiplex PCR, the TCRdb table keeps only in-frame clones and is missing some. V, J and clone size reflect that table, while D and trimming were determined from the DNA. The sample lists tens of thousands of clones, 70% to 85% occurring once. A remark on this clone: The target antigen is unknown.

Germline CDR1 is SGHTA and CDR2 is FQGTGA. This CDR3 is built from 15 residues. Trimming removed 1 base from V and 4 bases from J, with 13 bases in between. General study points: Median bootstrapped AUC for CMV status was about 0.95 originally, less than 0.93 US-trained. Each of approximately 73 CMV-associated TCRbeta sequences occurred in one to five individuals.

V usage is TRBV7-3 and J usage is TRBJ1-1, with TRBD1 as a possible D gene (6 bases). The TCR was taken from an adult in good health and CMV-seronegative. Sequencing was performed on memory CD4+ T cells from blood. CDR3 loop: CASSLNGGAGTEAFF. Written as DNA, the CDR3 is TGTGCCAGCAGCTTAAATGGGGGCGCGGGCACTGAAGCTTTCTTT.